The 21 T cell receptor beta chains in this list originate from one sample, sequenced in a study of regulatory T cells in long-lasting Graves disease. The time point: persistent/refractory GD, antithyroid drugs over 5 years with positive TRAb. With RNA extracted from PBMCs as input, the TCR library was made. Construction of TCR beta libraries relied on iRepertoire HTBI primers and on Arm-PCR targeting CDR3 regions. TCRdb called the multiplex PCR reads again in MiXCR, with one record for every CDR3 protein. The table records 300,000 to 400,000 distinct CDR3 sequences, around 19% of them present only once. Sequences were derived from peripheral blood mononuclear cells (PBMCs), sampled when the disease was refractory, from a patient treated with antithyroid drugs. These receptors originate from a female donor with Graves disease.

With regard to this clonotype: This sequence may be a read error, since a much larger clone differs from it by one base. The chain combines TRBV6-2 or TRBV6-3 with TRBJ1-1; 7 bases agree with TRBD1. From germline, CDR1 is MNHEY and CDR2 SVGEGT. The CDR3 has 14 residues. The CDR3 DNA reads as TGTGCCAGCAGCAAAACACAGGGGAACACTGAAACTTTCTTT. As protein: CASSKTQGNTETFF.

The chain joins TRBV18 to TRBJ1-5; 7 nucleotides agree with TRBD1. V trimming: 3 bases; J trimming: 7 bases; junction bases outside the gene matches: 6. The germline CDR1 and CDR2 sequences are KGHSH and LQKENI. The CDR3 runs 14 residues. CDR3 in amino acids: CASSPTGIGQPQHF. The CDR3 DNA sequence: TGTGCCAGCTCACCGACAGGGATTGGGCAGCCCCAGCATTTT.

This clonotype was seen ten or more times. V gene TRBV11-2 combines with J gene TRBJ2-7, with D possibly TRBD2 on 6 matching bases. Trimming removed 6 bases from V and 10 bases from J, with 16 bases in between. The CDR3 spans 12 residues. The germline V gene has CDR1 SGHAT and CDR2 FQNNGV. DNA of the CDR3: TGTGCCAGCAGTCGGCCGGGAGCGGAACAGTACTTC. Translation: CASSRPGAEQYF.

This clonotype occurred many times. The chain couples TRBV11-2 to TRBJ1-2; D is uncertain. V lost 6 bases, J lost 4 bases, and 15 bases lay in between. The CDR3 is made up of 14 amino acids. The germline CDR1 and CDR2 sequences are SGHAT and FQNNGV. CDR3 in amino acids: CASRAIRESYGYTF. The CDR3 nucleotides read TGTGCCAGCAGGGCTATAAGAGAGTCCTATGGCTACACCTTC.

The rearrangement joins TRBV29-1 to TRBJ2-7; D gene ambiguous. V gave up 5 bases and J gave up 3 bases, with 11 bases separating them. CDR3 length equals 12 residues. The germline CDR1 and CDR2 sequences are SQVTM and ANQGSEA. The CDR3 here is CSVLGSGYEQYF. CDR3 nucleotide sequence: TGCAGCGTTTTGGGGTCGGGCTACGAGCAGTACTTC.

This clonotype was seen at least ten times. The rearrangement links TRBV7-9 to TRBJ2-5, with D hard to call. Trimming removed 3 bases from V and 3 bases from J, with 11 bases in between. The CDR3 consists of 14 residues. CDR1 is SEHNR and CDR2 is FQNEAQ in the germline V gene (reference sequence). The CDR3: CASSFGRSEETQYF. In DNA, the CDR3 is TGTGCCAGCAGCTTCGGTCGGTCGGAAGAGACCCAGTACTTC.

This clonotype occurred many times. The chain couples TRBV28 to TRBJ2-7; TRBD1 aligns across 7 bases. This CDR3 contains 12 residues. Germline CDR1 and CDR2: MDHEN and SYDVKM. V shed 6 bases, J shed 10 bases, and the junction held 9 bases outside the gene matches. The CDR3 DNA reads TGTGCCAGCAGCCACGGACAGGCGGGTCAGTACTTC. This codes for CASSHGQAGQYF.

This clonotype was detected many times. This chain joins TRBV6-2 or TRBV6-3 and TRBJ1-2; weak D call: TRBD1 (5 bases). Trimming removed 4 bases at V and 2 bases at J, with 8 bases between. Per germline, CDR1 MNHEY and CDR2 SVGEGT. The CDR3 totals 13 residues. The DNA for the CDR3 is TGTGCCAGCAGTTCAGGGTCCAACTATGGCTACACCTTC. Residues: CASSSGSNYGYTF.

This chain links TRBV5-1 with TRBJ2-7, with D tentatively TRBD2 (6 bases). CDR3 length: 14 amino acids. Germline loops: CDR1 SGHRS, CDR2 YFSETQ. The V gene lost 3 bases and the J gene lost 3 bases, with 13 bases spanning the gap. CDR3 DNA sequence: TGCGCCAGCAGCTCGGCGGAGGGAGGCTACGAGCAGTACTTC. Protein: CASSSAEGGYEQYF.

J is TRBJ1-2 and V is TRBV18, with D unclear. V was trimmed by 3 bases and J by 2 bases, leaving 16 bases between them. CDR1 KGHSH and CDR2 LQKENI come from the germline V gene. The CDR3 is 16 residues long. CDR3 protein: CASSPPRGSGNYGYTF. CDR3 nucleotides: TGTGCCAGCTCACCCCCGAGAGGGAGCGGGAACTATGGCTACACCTTC.

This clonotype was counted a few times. DNA of the CDR3: TGTGCCACCACGGACAGGGGCCGTCTGAACTACGAGCAGTACTTC. It translates to CATTDRGRLNYEQYF. The chain is built from TRBV24-1 and TRBJ2-7; 9 bases map to TRBD1. V dropped 8 bases and J dropped 3; count of bases not matched to a gene: 10. Germline loops: CDR1 KGHDR, CDR2 SFDVKD. The CDR3 covers 15 residues.

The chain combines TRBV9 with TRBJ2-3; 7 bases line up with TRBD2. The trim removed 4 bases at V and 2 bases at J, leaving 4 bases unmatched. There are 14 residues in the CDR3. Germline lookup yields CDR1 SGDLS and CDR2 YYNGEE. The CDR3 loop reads CASSLTSPTDTQYF. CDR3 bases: TGTGCCAGCAGCCTGACTAGCCCCACAGATACGCAGTATTTT.

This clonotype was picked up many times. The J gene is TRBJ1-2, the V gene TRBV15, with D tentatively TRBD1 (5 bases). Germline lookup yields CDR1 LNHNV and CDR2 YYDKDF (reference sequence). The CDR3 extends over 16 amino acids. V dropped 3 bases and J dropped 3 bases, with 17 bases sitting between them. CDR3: CATSRPNSRAHYGYTF. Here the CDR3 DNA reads TGTGCCACCAGCAGGCCCAATTCCAGGGCCCACTATGGCTACACCTTC.

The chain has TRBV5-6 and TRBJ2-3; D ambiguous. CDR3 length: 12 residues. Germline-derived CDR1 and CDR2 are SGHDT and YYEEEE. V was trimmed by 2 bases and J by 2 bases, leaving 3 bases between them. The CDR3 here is CASSFLTDTQYF. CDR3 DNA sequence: TGTGCCAGCAGCTTCCTCACAGATACGCAGTATTTT.

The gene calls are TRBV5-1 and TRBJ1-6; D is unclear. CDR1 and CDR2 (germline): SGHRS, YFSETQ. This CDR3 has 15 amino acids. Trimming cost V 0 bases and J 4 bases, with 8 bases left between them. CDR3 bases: TGCGCCAGCAGCTTGGAAGTAGGGTATAATTCACCCCTCCACTTT. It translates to CASSLEVGYNSPLHF.

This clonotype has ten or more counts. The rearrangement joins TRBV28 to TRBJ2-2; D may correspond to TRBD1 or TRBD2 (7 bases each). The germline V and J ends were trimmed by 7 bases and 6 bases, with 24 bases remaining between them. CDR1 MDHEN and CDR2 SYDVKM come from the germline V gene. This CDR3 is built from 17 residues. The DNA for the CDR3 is TGTGCCAGCACCTTACCAATTTACAGGGGAGGGTCCGGGGAGCTGTTTTTT. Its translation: CASTLPIYRGGSGELFF.

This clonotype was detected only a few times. The CDR3 protein is CASSDGVVEQYF. CDR3 DNA sequence: TGTGCCAGCAGTGACGGGGTCGTGGAGCAGTACTTC. The chain has TRBV6-1 and TRBJ2-7, with a tentative D call TRBD2 (5 bases). CDR3 length: 12 residues. CDR1 is MNHNS and CDR2 is SASEGT in the germline V gene. With 3 bases removed from V and 7 bases from J, the gap between germline ends came to 10 bases.

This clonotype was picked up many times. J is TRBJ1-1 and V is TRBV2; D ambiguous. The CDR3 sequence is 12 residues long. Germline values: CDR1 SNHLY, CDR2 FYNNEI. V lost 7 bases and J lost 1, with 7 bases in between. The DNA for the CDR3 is TGTGCCAGCACGCCGGCGAACACTGAAGCTTTCTTT. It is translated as CASTPANTEAFF.

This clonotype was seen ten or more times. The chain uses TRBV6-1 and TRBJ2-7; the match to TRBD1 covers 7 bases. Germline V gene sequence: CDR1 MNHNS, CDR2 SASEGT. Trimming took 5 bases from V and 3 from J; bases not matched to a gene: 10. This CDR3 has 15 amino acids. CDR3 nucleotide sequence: TGTGCCAGCAGTCCGTGGACAGGTTCTCGCTACGAGCAGTACTTC. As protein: CASSPWTGSRYEQYF.

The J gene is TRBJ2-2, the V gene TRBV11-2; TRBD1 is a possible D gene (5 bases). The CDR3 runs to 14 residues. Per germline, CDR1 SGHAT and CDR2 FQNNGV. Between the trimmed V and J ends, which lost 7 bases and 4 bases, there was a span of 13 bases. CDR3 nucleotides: TGTGCCAGCAAAGGGGCAGGCGGCACCGGGGAGCTGTTTTTT. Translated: CASKGAGGTGELFF. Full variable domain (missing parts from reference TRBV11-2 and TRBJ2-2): EAGVAQSPRYKIIEKRQSVAFWCNPISGHATLYWYQQILGQGPKLLIQFQNNGVVDDSQLPKDRFSAERLKGVDSTLKIQPAKLEDSAVYLCASKGAGGTGELFFGEGSRLTVL.

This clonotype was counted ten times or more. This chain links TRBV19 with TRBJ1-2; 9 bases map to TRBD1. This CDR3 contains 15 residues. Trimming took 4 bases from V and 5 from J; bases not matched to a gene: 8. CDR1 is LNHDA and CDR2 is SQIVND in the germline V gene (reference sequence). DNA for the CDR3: TGTGCCAGTAGTAAACCGGGACAGGGATATTATGGCTACACCTTC. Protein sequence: CASSKPGQGYYGYTF.